This T cell receptor (beta chain) appears in the sequencing data of a study of cytomegalovirus exposure and HLA in healthy donors. Study-wide results and caveats: For most subjects, TCR beta sequences were reported to predict HLA-A and HLA-B alleles with accuracy. Links to common viral pathogens appeared, in a later analysis, for several of the most significant clusters.

For this clone: Its antigen is not known.

The PCR was carried out with 60 Vbeta primers and 13 Jbeta primers. Sequencing was performed with immunoSEQ multiplex PCR; in TCRdb, only in-frame clones are kept and a portion is missing. The top ten hold roughly 1.9% of the sample, which has 89,000 or so clones, around 77% seen once. With 1 base removed from V and 3 bases from J, the gap between germline ends came to 6 bases. CDR1 and CDR2 from the germline V gene are LGHNA and YSLEER. The CDR3 is 13 amino acids. The receptor's source is a boy younger than 18 in good health and CMV-seronegative. The chain recombines TRBV4-3 with TRBJ1-1; D gene ambiguous. What was sequenced was PBMCs. CDR3 protein: CASSQARDTEAFF. CDR3 coding DNA: TGCGCCAGCAGCCAAGCCCGGGACACTGAAGCTTTCTTT.